Shown below are 26 T cell receptor beta chains from a single sample sequenced in a study of cytomegalovirus exposure and HLA in healthy donors. Vbeta (60) and Jbeta (13) primers were used in the PCR. Profiling relied on immunoSEQ multiplex PCR, and the TCRdb table lists in-frame clones only, not all of them. The sample holds about 130,000 clones, around three quarters seen once. The sequenced material came from PBMCs. These TCRs come from a female donor in good health and CMV-seronegative.

The chain carries TRBV18 and TRBJ2-7; D perhaps matches TRBD1 (5 bases). This CDR3 has 15 amino acids. The V and J ends lost 2 bases and 0 bases respectively, with 11 bases between them. CDR1 and CDR2 from the germline V gene are KGHSH and LQKENI. The CDR3 coding sequence is TGTGCCAGCTCACCAGGGGCTGAGAGCTCCTACGAGCAGTACTTC. This encodes CASSPGAESSYEQYF. Using reference TRBV18 and TRBJ2-7 for the parts outside the CDR3, the full variable domain is NAGVMQNPRHLVRRRGQEARLRCSPMKGHSHVYWYRQLPEEGLKFMVYLQKENIIDESGMPKERFSAEFPKEGPSILRIQQVVRGDSAAYFCASSPGAESSYEQYFGPGTRLTVT.

Only a few counts were recorded for this clone. This sequence joins TRBV10-3 and TRBJ1-3; TRBD1 might be the D (5 bases). V lost 6 bases to trimming and J lost 4 bases, with 13 bases between them. This CDR3 is built from 14 residues. The germline gives CDR1 ENHRY, CDR2 SYGVKD. CDR3 coding DNA: TGTGCCATCAGCACAGGCATCCCGGGAAACACCATATATTTT. Its translation: CAISTGIPGNTIYF.

The chain carries TRBV19 and TRBJ1-6, with 8 bases aligning to TRBD1. Germline V gene sequence: CDR1 LNHDA, CDR2 SQIVND (reference sequence). The CDR3 loop spans 16 amino acids. V gave up 7 bases and J gave up 10 bases; unmatched junction bases: 15. The CDR3 region is CASTDPWTGNGSPLHF. CDR3 in DNA: TGTGCCAGTACCGACCCTTGGACAGGGAACGGGTCACCCCTCCACTTT.

The CDR3 is CASSDLRGYTF. The CDR3 nucleotides are TGTGCCAGCAGTGATCTACGTGGCTACACCTTC. The gene calls are TRBV28 and TRBJ1-2; D gene ambiguous. Germline CDR1 and CDR2: MDHEN and SYDVKM. The CDR3 runs to 11 residues. V was clipped by 5 bases and J by 7 bases, with 8 bases between them.

The chain carries TRBV7-2 and TRBJ2-7; 8 bases match TRBD2. V gave up 5 bases and J gave up 3 bases; unmatched junction bases: 9. The CDR3 is 15 amino acids. The V gene's germline CDR1 is SGHTA and CDR2 FQGNSA. CDR3 sequence: CASSPDSGRSYEQYF. Written as DNA, the CDR3 is TGTGCCAGCAGCCCTGACAGCGGGAGAAGCTACGAGCAGTACTTC. Using reference TRBV7-2 and TRBJ2-7 for the parts outside the CDR3, the full variable domain is GAGVSQSPSNKVTEKGKDVELRCDPISGHTALYWYRQSLGQGLEFLIYFQGNSAPDKSGLPSDRFSAERTGGSVSTLTIQRTQQEDSAVYLCASSPDSGRSYEQYFGPGTRLTVT.

Concerning this clone itself: Other DNA sequences within the sample encode an identical CDR3. The J gene is TRBJ1-5, the V gene TRBV19, with D maybe TRBD1 (6 bases). In germline, CDR1 is LNHDA, CDR2 SQIVND (reference sequence). The V and J ends lost 1 base and 6 bases respectively, with 10 bases between them. This CDR3 region has 14 residues. The CDR3 coding sequence is TGTGCCAGTAGTATAGGGGGGGGCGGTCAGCCCCAGCATTTT. Protein sequence: CASSIGGGGQPQHF.

The chain uses TRBV4-1 and TRBJ2-5; perhaps TRBD2 as D (5 bases). The end of the DNA fits TRBJ2-7 better, so the J call may be wrong. This CDR3 has 14 residues. The germline V gene has CDR1 MGHRA and CDR2 YSYEKL. The CDR3 DNA follows: TGCGCCAGCAGCCAGAGGGCGCTCTCCTACGAGCAGTACTTC. This translates into CASSQRALSYEQYF.

The V and J genes are TRBV11-1 and TRBJ2-1, with D tentatively TRBD2 (5 bases). The germline V gene has CDR1 SGHAT and CDR2 FQDESV (reference sequence). The CDR3 extends over 12 amino acids. V lost 1 base, J lost 12 bases, and 10 bases lay in between. CDR3 nucleotide sequence: TGTGCCAGCAGCTTAGAGGGTGGAGGGCAGTTCTTC. Translating gives CASSLEGGGQFF.

This clone was recorded a few times. This chain links TRBV5-4 with TRBJ2-7, with 9 bases aligning to TRBD2. The CDR3 covers 14 residues. J gave up 3 bases and V 0 bases, and 1 base lay outside the gene matches. Germline V gene lookup returns CDR1 SGHNT and CDR2 YYREEE (reference sequence). The CDR3 here is CASSLASGVYEQYF. The CDR3 coding sequence is TGTGCCAGCAGCTTGGCTAGCGGGGTCTACGAGCAGTACTTC.

The V call is TRBV6-6, the J call TRBJ1-4, with D uncertain. CDR3 length equals 16 residues. V was shortened by 6 bases and J by 8 bases, with 22 bases between the two germline ends. Germline V gene sequence: CDR1 MNHNY, CDR2 SVGAGI (reference sequence). For the CDR3, the DNA is TGTGCCAGCAGCCCCCTGGAAACCGGGAGAGAGGAAAAACTGTTTTTT. Its protein product is CASSPLETGREEKLFF.

The rearrangement links TRBV25-1 to TRBJ1-1, with no clear D. CDR1 is MGHDK, CDR2 SYGVNS, per germline. The CDR3 contains 16 residues. V was shortened by 0 bases and J by 2 bases, with 13 bases between the two germline ends. CDR3 DNA: TGTGCCAGCAGTGAATATTTTGAGGGAGTAAACACTGAAGCTTTCTTT. Translation: CASSEYFEGVNTEAFF.

This clone showed up just once. The chain combines TRBV15 with TRBJ1-2; maybe TRBD1 (6 bases). V lost 0 bases and J 4 bases, leaving 12 bases between the germline ends. This CDR3 region has 15 residues. CDR1 and CDR2 from the germline V gene are LNHNV and YYDKDF (reference sequence). CDR3 residues: CATSRDTGGLYGYTF. The DNA of the CDR3 is TGTGCCACCAGCAGAGATACCGGGGGGCTCTATGGCTACACCTTC.

This sequence joins TRBV7-7 and TRBJ2-5; 11 nucleotides line up with TRBD2. The V segment lost 1 base and the J segment 4 bases; nucleotides outside the gene matches: 5. The CDR3 is 16 residues long. Germline V CDR1 and CDR2: SSHAT, FNYEAQ (reference sequence). The CDR3, as DNA: TGTGCCAGCAGCTTAGGCCTAGCGGGAGGCCGAGAGACCCAGTACTTC. This gives the protein CASSLGLAGGRETQYF.

For this clone: Its ends do not fully match the called genes, so a read error is possible. The CDR3 DNA reads TGTGCCAGTCGACTCTCTGGGGCCAACGGCCTGACTTTC. This codes for CASRLSGANGLTF. This chain links TRBV28 with TRBJ2-6, with a possible D match to TRBD1 (5 bases). Germline assignment: CDR1 MDHEN and CDR2 SYDVKM. The CDR3 is made up of 13 amino acids. The complete variable domain, with remaining parts taken from reference TRBV28 and TRBJ2-6, reads DVKVTQSSRYLVKRTGEKVFLECVQDMDHENMFWYRQDPGLGLRLIYFSYDVKMKEKGDIPEGYSVSREKKERFSLILESASTNQTSMYLCASRLSGANGLTFGAGSRLTVL.

This chain links TRBV11-2 with TRBJ2-7; the match to TRBD2 covers 7 bases. Unmatched junction bases numbered 12, after V lost 1 base and J lost 6 bases. This CDR3 comprises 16 residues. Germline CDR1 is SGHAT and CDR2 is FQNNGV. The CDR3 sequence: CASSLVQWGGSGEQYF. The CDR3 DNA reads TGTGCCAGCAGCTTAGTCCAGTGGGGCGGGAGTGGCGAGCAGTACTTC.

This clone was seen a handful of times. The genes are TRBV4-2 and TRBJ2-5; TRBD2 aligns across 10 bases. The CDR3 has 17 residues. Germline V lookup: CDR1 LGHNA, CDR2 YNFKEQ. V lost 1 base to trimming and J lost 1 base; unmatched junction nucleotides: 6. The CDR3 protein is CASSQGSGRALQETQYF. CDR3 coding DNA: TGTGCCAGCAGCCAAGGAAGCGGGAGGGCCCTCCAAGAGACCCAGTACTTC.

The CDR3 loop reads CASSLDQGGQPQHF. CDR3 coding DNA: TGTGCCAGCAGCTTAGATCAGGGAGGCCAGCCCCAGCATTTT. This chain connects TRBV7-9 to TRBJ1-5, with D possibly matching TRBD1 (5 bases). V lost 1 base to trimming and J lost 7 bases, with 11 bases between them. This CDR3 has 14 residues. Germline assignment: CDR1 SEHNR and CDR2 FQNEAQ (reference sequence).

This sequence joins TRBV5-1 and TRBJ2-3; 11 bases fit TRBD2. This CDR3 has 16 amino acids. Unmatched junction bases numbered 4, after V lost 0 bases and J lost 4 bases. Germline V gene sequence: CDR1 SGHRS, CDR2 YFSETQ. The CDR3 DNA reads as TGCGCCAGCAGCTTGGATAGCGGGGGGGCCGCAGATACGCAGTATTTT. Its protein product is CASSLDSGGAADTQYF. Full variable domain (remainder filled in from reference TRBV5-1 and TRBJ2-3): KAGVTQTPRYLIKTRGQQVTLSCSPISGHRSVSWYQQTPGQGLQFLFEYFSETQRNKGNFPGRFSGRQFSNSRSEMNVSTLELGDSALYLCASSLDSGGAADTQYFGPGTRLTVL.

This sequence joins TRBV15 and TRBJ1-2; no reliable D call. This CDR3 region has 12 residues. Germline V lookup: CDR1 LNHNV, CDR2 YYDKDF (reference sequence). Trimming took 1 base from V and 8 from J, leaving 8 bases between them. The CDR3 here is CATSRARRGYTF. The CDR3 DNA reads TGTGCCACCAGCAGAGCCCGGAGAGGCTACACCTTC.

V and J are TRBV2 and TRBJ1-4, with D possibly matching TRBD1 (6 bases). The germline gives CDR1 SNHLY, CDR2 FYNNEI. CDR3 length: 16 residues. V was cut by 7 bases and J by 1 base, with 16 bases left in between. CDR3 sequence reads: CASIPTGRGTNEKLFF. The CDR3 DNA reads TGTGCCAGCATCCCAACAGGGAGGGGAACTAATGAAAAACTGTTTTTT.

The J gene is TRBJ1-1, the V gene TRBV6-1; TRBD1 might be the D (5 bases). Germline CDR1 is MNHNS and CDR2 is SASEGT. There are 14 residues in the CDR3. The V end was cut by 2 bases, the J end by 2 bases, with 9 bases between. The DNA for the CDR3 is TGTGCCAGCAGTGAATGGGGGGGTAACACTGAAGCTTTCTTT. Translation: CASSEWGGNTEAFF.

This clone has a handful of counts. V and J are TRBV27 and TRBJ1-2; a possible D gene is TRBD1 (6 bases). The CDR3 has 15 amino acids. V was clipped by 5 bases and J by 8 bases, with 21 bases between them. Per the germline V gene, CDR1 is MNHEY and CDR2 is SMNVEV (reference sequence). CDR3 bases: TGTGCCAGCAGTCCGTTCTTCGGGACACAGCGGGGCTACACCTTC. Translating gives CASSPFFGTQRGYTF.

The gene calls are TRBV28 and TRBJ2-5; TRBD1 agrees at 7 bases. V dropped 5 bases and J dropped 6; count of bases not matched to a gene: 9. This CDR3 is built from 14 residues. In germline, CDR1 is MDHEN, CDR2 SYDVKM. The CDR3 here is CASSGQQGRQTQYF. CDR3 coding DNA: TGTGCCAGCAGTGGACAACAGGGGAGACAGACCCAGTACTTC.

As concerns this clone: The same CDR3 can be traced to other DNA sequences in this sample. The chain combines TRBV5-1 with TRBJ1-1; 7 nucleotides align to TRBD1. CDR1 and CDR2 from the germline V gene are SGHRS and YFSETQ. V trimming: 0 bases; J trimming: 1 base; junction bases outside the gene matches: 0. The CDR3 runs to 14 residues. CDR3 region: CASSLEGANTEAFF. The DNA of the CDR3 is TGCGCCAGCAGCTTGGAGGGGGCGAACACTGAAGCTTTCTTT.

The V call is TRBV6-1, the J call TRBJ2-3; maybe TRBD2 (6 bases). V lost 9 bases, J lost 1 base, and 17 bases lay in between. The CDR3 is made up of 15 amino acids. Per germline, CDR1 MNHNS and CDR2 SASEGT. CDR3: CASCLRRGGTDTQYF. CDR3 in DNA: TGTGCCAGTTGTCTCCGGCGCGGGGGCACAGATACGCAGTATTTT.

The chain's CDR3 is CASSQGLFDYGYTF. The CDR3 DNA sequence: TGTGCCAGCAGCCAAGGTCTATTTGACTATGGCTACACCTTC. The gene calls are TRBV14 and TRBJ1-2; D unclear. The CDR3 length is 14 residues. CDR1 SGHDN and CDR2 FVKESK come from the germline V gene. V was clipped by 1 base and J by 3 bases, with 9 bases between them.